Shown below are 27 T cell receptor beta chains from a single sample sequenced in a study of OX40 agonist ivuxolimab in advanced cancers. Measured with immunoSEQ multiplex PCR; TCRdb has only the in-frame clones, and not every one. This sample has about 82,000 clones; more than 70% occur once, and the top ten carry 2.4%. This sample comprised CD4+ or CD8+ T cells sorted from blood, obtained in a trial of the OX40 agonist ivuxolimab. These receptors all come from an adult with an advanced solid tumor such as melanoma, head and neck, liver or kidney cancer.

This clone was seen only once. The chain couples TRBV28 to TRBJ2-3, with 12 bases identical to TRBD2. The CDR3 consists of 19 residues. In germline, CDR1 is MDHEN, CDR2 SYDVKM. V shed 6 bases, J shed 1 base, and the junction held 14 bases outside the gene matches. CDR3 sequence: CASRPWLWTSGARTDTQYF. Here the CDR3 DNA reads TGTGCCAGCAGGCCGTGGCTGTGGACTAGCGGGGCCCGCACAGATACGCAGTATTTT.

The chain carries TRBV6-5 and TRBJ1-2; D possibly corresponds to TRBD1 (6 bases). The CDR3 contains 15 residues. The germline gives CDR1 MNHEY, CDR2 SVGAGI. The V end lost 4 bases, the J end lost 3 bases, and 15 bases lay between the germline ends. In DNA form, the CDR3 reads TGTGCCAGCAGTTCTCCTTTCAGGGGTGACTATGGCTACACCTTC. Encoded protein: CASSSPFRGDYGYTF.

The chain uses TRBV7-3 and TRBJ2-1; the D call may be TRBD1 or TRBD2 (7 bases each). The V gene's germline CDR1 is SGHTA and CDR2 FQGTGA. The CDR3 sequence is 15 residues long. Trimming removed 5 bases at V and 6 bases at J, with 17 bases between. CDR3 bases: TGTGCCAGCAGCACCCAGGGGGGGGGCGGCAATGAGCAGTTCTTC. Translated, it gives CASSTQGGGGNEQFF.

The V and J genes are TRBV6-6 and TRBJ1-5; the D is unclear. The CDR3 is 15 residues long. Germline CDR1 MNHNY, CDR2 SVGAGI (reference sequence). Trimming left V 2 bases short and J 2 bases short, with 10 bases between. CDR3 residues: CASSYEVRGNQPQHF. In nucleotides, the CDR3 is TGTGCCAGCAGTTACGAAGTTCGTGGCAATCAGCCCCAGCATTTT.

CDR3 loop: CASRPTQGDGYTF. CDR3 coding DNA: TGTGCCAGCAGGCCCACCCAGGGGGATGGCTACACCTTC. The chain is built from TRBV6-5 and TRBJ1-2; 7 nucleotides line up with TRBD1. The trim removed 6 bases at V and 6 bases at J, leaving 7 bases unmatched. The CDR3 runs to 13 residues. The germline gives CDR1 MNHEY, CDR2 SVGAGI.

The chain carries TRBV9 and TRBJ1-2; D is perhaps TRBD1 (5 bases). Trimming stripped 0 bases from V and 3 bases from J, with 6 bases between. The CDR3 totals 13 residues. Germline assignment: CDR1 SGDLS and CDR2 YYNGEE. The CDR3 bases are TGTGCCAGCAGCGTAGAGGGGTACTATGGCTACACCTTC. It translates to CASSVEGYYGYTF.

The chain is built from TRBV10-3 and TRBJ2-4; 11 positions agree with TRBD2. There are 13 residues in the CDR3. V shed 10 bases and J 2 bases; nucleotides not matched to a gene: 1. Germline assignment: CDR1 ENHRY and CDR2 SYGVKD. CDR3 in DNA: TGTGCCACTAGCGGGGGGACCAAAAACATTCAGTACTTC. Residues: CATSGGTKNIQYF.

This rearrangement joins TRBV2 to TRBJ2-1, with 8 bases identical to TRBD2. CDR3 size: 12 residues. Trimming removed 5 bases from V and 9 bases from J; junction bases left unmatched: 3. Germline lookup yields CDR1 SNHLY and CDR2 FYNNEI. The CDR3 loop is CASSPGLGEQFF. CDR3 DNA: TGTGCCAGCAGTCCGGGACTAGGTGAGCAGTTCTTC.

The rearrangement uses TRBV7-2 and TRBJ2-3; D is uncertain. The CDR3 has 13 amino acids. V lost 2 bases to trimming and J lost 6 bases, with 9 bases between them. From germline, CDR1 is SGHTA and CDR2 FQGNSA. CDR3 sequence (DNA): TGTGCCAGCAGCTTAAATCTCATTGATACGCAGTATTTT. Its translation: CASSLNLIDTQYF.

The V gene is TRBV27, the J gene TRBJ1-5; D might be TRBD1 (5 bases). The CDR3 has 15 amino acids. V gave up 1 base and J gave up 5 bases, with 12 bases separating them. The germline CDR1 and CDR2 sequences are MNHEY and SMNVEV (reference sequence). The CDR3 loop is CASSLFRGFDQPQHF. CDR3 sequence (DNA): TGTGCCAGCAGTTTATTTCGGGGGTTTGATCAGCCCCAGCATTTT.

This clone has only a few counts. The chain employs TRBV30 and TRBJ1-3, with D perhaps matching TRBD1 (6 bases). The V and J ends lost 7 bases and 7 bases respectively, with 11 bases between them. The germline V gene encodes CDR1 GTSNPN and CDR2 SVGIG (reference sequence). The CDR3 consists of 11 residues. CDR3 DNA: TGTGCCTCGAACAGGGAGAACACCATATATTTT. This codes for CASNRENTIYF.

The chain uses TRBV10-3 and TRBJ2-3; weak D call: TRBD2 (6 bases). CDR1 and CDR2 from the germline V gene are ENHRY and SYGVKD. The germline V and J ends were trimmed by 6 bases and 3 bases, with 10 bases remaining between them. CDR3 size: 13 residues. The CDR3 DNA is TGTGCCATCAGCGGCGGGATGACAGATACGCAGTATTTT. Translated, it gives CAISGGMTDTQYF.

The V and J genes are TRBV5-8 and TRBJ1-2; 9 bases align to TRBD1. Germline assignment: CDR1 SGHTS and CDR2 YDEGEE. V lost 4 bases, J lost 6 bases, and 7 bases stayed unmatched. This CDR3 contains 14 residues. The CDR3 bases are TGTGCCAGCAGCCCGATGGACAGGGGAAATGGCTACACCTTC. Translating it yields CASSPMDRGNGYTF. Together with reference TRBV5-8 and TRBJ1-2, the CDR3 gives the full variable domain: EAGVTQSPTHLIKTRGQQATLRCSPISGHTSVYWYQQALGLGLQFLLWYDEGEERNRGNFPPRFSGRQFPNYSSELNVNALELEDSALYLCASSPMDRGNGYTFGSGTRLTVV.

The genes are TRBV10-3 and TRBJ2-7, with TRBD1 matching over 8 bases. The CDR3 totals 15 residues. Germline V gene data show CDR1 as ENHRY and CDR2 as SYGVKD. V trimming: 2 bases; J trimming: 2 bases; junction bases outside the gene matches: 5. CDR3 nucleotides: TGTGCCATCAGTGAGCCGGGACAGGCCGCCTACGAGCAGTACTTC. Its protein product is CAISEPGQAAYEQYF.

The V and J genes are TRBV12-5 and TRBJ2-3; 12 nucleotides agree with TRBD2. Germline V gene data show CDR1 as LGHNT and CDR2 as FRNRAP. The CDR3 length is 14 residues. The CDR3 reads CAPSGGAGTDTQYF. The DNA of the CDR3 is TGTGCCCCTAGCGGGGGGGCCGGCACAGATACGCAGTATTTT.

V and J are TRBV6-5 and TRBJ2-3; no reliable D call. The CDR3 covers 11 residues. Germline CDR1 is MNHEY and CDR2 is SVGAGI. Trimming pared 4 bases from V and 2 bases from J, leaving 1 base between. CDR3 in DNA: TGTGCCAGCAGTTCCACAGATACGCAGTATTTT. Protein product: CASSSTDTQYF.

This clone came up once. The CDR3: CASRGLAGGYEQYF. The CDR3, as DNA: TGTGCCAGCAGGGGACTAGCGGGGGGGTACGAGCAGTACTTC. This chain links TRBV27 with TRBJ2-7, with 16 bases that match TRBD2. J lost 4 bases, V lost 6 bases, and 0 bases had no gene match. The CDR3 loop spans 14 amino acids. CDR1 and CDR2 (germline): MNHEY, SMNVEV (reference sequence).

The chain is built from TRBV5-1 and TRBJ2-2, with D possibly matching TRBD1 (6 bases). CDR3 size: 14 residues. Trimming removed 4 bases at V and 6 bases at J, with 13 bases between. Per the germline V gene, CDR1 is SGHRS and CDR2 is YFSETQ. The CDR3 sequence is CASSGRTASGELFF. The CDR3 region has the DNA TGCGCCAGCAGCGGCCGGACAGCCTCCGGGGAGCTGTTTTTT.

This clone was counted many times. V is TRBV28 and J is TRBJ1-5; TRBD1 is a possible D gene (5 bases). There are 16 residues in the CDR3. V lost 2 bases and J 4 bases, leaving 15 bases between the germline ends. Germline V lookup: CDR1 MDHEN, CDR2 SYDVKM. CDR3 sequence (DNA): TGTGCCAGCAGTTTACTGCCCGGGGGTCTGAATCAGCCCCAGCATTTT. This codes for CASSLLPGGLNQPQHF. Using reference TRBV28 and TRBJ1-5 for the parts outside the CDR3, the full variable domain is DVKVTQSSRYLVKRTGEKVFLECVQDMDHENMFWYRQDPGLGLRLIYFSYDVKMKEKGDIPEGYSVSREKKERFSLILESASTNQTSMYLCASSLLPGGLNQPQHFGDGTRLSIL.

The chain's CDR3 is CASSLGQNNEAFF. The CDR3, as DNA: TGTGCCAGCAGCTTAGGACAGAATAATGAAGCTTTCTTT. V and J are TRBV7-2 and TRBJ1-1; D possibly corresponds to TRBD1 (5 bases). Germline CDR1 reads SGHTA; CDR2 reads FQGNSA. V shed 1 base and J shed 7 bases, with 10 bases lying between them. The CDR3 consists of 13 residues.

V and J are TRBV28 and TRBJ2-5; D not resolved. This CDR3 has 13 residues. From germline, CDR1 is MDHEN and CDR2 SYDVKM. V was shortened by 5 bases and J by 5 bases, with 12 bases between the two germline ends. This chain's CDR3 is CASSTRNSETQYF. Written as DNA, the CDR3 is TGTGCCAGCAGTACCAGGAATTCGGAGACCCAGTACTTC.

The J gene is TRBJ2-2, the V gene TRBV5-1, with TRBD2 as a possible D gene (7 bases). CDR1 is SGHRS, CDR2 YFSETQ, per germline. The CDR3 contains 16 residues. V shed 4 bases and J shed 6 bases, with 19 bases lying between them. The CDR3 sequence: CASSPTGGQFSGELFF. For the CDR3, the DNA is TGCGCCAGCAGCCCCACGGGGGGCCAATTTTCCGGGGAGCTGTTTTTT.

The CDR3 nucleotides read TGTGCCAGCAGCTCAACAGGGCCGGGGAATAACGAGCAGTACTTC. This translates into CASSSTGPGNNEQYF. The rearrangement links TRBV7-3 to TRBJ2-7; a weak D match, TRBD1 (6 bases). V lost 4 bases and J 5 bases, leaving 18 bases between the germline ends. This CDR3 region has 15 residues. Germline V gene data show CDR1 as SGHTA and CDR2 as FQGTGA.

The chain carries TRBV30 and TRBJ1-1; tentatively, D is TRBD1 (5 bases). From germline, CDR1 is GTSNPN and CDR2 SVGIG (reference sequence). CDR3 length: 16 amino acids. The germline V and J ends were trimmed by 0 bases and 0 bases, with 14 bases remaining between them. The CDR3 is CAWSVRSGIMNTEAFF. CDR3 in DNA: TGTGCCTGGAGTGTACGGTCAGGGATAATGAACACTGAAGCTTTCTTT.

A few counts support this clone. The rearrangement links TRBV10-2 to TRBJ1-3, with 7 nucleotides matching TRBD1. The V segment lost 3 bases and the J segment 4 bases; nucleotides outside the gene matches: 3. This CDR3 spans 14 amino acids. The germline V gene has CDR1 WSHSY and CDR2 SAAADI. CDR3 in amino acids: CASSDLDRGNTIYF. CDR3 in DNA: TGCGCCAGCAGTGACTTGGACAGGGGAAACACCATATATTTT.

This clone occurred a few times. The chain carries TRBV6-1 and TRBJ2-7; 9 nucleotides align to TRBD2. The CDR3 is 14 amino acids. Germline CDR1 and CDR2: MNHNS and SASEGT. With 4 bases clipped from V and 3 bases from J, the junction kept 4 bases outside the gene matches. For the CDR3, the DNA is TGTGCCAGCAGTGTAACACTAGCGGGCTACGAGCAGTACTTC. It encodes CASSVTLAGYEQYF.

The chain couples TRBV29-1 to TRBJ2-1; possible D gene TRBD1, 6 bases. Germline V gene lookup returns CDR1 SQVTM and CDR2 ANQGSEA. Trimming took off 2 bases at V and 6 bases at J, with 11 bases between the two ends. The CDR3 extends over 13 amino acids. The CDR3 is CSVERSRGNEQFF. CDR3 nucleotides: TGCAGCGTTGAACGGTCCAGGGGCAATGAGCAGTTCTTC.